This T cell receptor beta chain was retrieved from a study of cytomegalovirus exposure and HLA in healthy donors. General study findings and limits: Later work showed greater clonal expansion in HLA-associated TCR beta chains than in equally common others. The study reported that TCR beta sequences accurately predicted HLA-A and HLA-B alleles in most subjects. The listing of 150 or so TCR beta chains classed them as cytomegalovirus-associated.

Use of 60 Vbeta and 13 Jbeta primers characterized the PCR. Profiled with immunoSEQ multiplex PCR; TCRdb holds only in-frame clones, not every one. The top ten clones hold approximately 0.76% of a sample with about 170,000 clones, roughly four fifths of them seen once. For this clone: What it binds is unknown.

At the time of sampling, donors were nominally healthy, though unrecorded immune exposures were likely. The trim removed 2 bases at V and 9 bases at J, leaving 11 bases unmatched. CDR1 is SGHVS and CDR2 is FQNEAQ in the germline V gene. The CDR3 contains 15 residues. The rearrangement links TRBV7-8 to TRBJ2-7, with 9 bases matching TRBD1. The receptor was derived from a female donor in good health and CMV-seronegative. Sequences were obtained from PBMCs. The CDR3 sequence: CASSLTRTGVVGQYF. CDR3 coding DNA: TGTGCCAGCAGCTTAACTAGGACAGGGGTTGTGGGGCAGTACTTC. The full variable domain, rest sourced from reference TRBV7-8 and TRBJ2-7, is GAGVSQSPRYKVAKRGQDVALRCDPISGHVSLFWYQQALGQGPEFLTYFQNEAQLDKSGLPSDRFFAERPEGSVSTLKIQRTQQEDSAVYLCASSLTRTGVVGQYFGPGTRLTVT.